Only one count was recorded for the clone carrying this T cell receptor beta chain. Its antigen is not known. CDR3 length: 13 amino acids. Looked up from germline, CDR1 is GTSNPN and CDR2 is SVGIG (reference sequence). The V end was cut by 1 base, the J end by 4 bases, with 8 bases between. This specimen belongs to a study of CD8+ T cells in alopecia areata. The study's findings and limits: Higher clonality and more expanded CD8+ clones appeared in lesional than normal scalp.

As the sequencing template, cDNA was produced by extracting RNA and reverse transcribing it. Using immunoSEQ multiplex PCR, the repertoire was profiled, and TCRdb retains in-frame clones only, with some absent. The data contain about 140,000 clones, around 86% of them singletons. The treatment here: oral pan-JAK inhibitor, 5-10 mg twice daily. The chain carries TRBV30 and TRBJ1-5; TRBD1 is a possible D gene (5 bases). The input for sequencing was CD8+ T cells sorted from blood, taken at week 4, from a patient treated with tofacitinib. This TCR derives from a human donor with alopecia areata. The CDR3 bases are TGTGCCTGGAGTGAACAGGCGAATCAGCCCCAGCATTTT. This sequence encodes CAWSEQANQPQHF.